The source of this T cell receptor beta chain is a study of shared clonotypes between healthy human individuals. Germline V gene data show CDR1 as MNHEY and CDR2 as SMNVEV (reference sequence). The CDR3 covers 13 residues. Once extracted for a subset, genomic DNA was divided evenly among several immunoSEQ plates. Unsorted PBMC replicate PCRs used approximately 290 ng DNA, tens of thousands of T cell genomes. Some clones are missing from TCRdb's copy, which holds only in-frame ones; the method was immunoSEQ multiplex PCR. The table lists nearly 500,000 clones, over 60% of them singletons. Study-wide findings and caveats: Sampling covered nothing but blood. Tissue TCR repertoires likely differ from those found in blood. An anticipated effect of sequencing depth on clonotype sharing among donors was recognized.

For this clone: The antigen remains undetermined.

Sequencing was carried out using PBMCs. This clonotype originated in a woman between 35 and 50 years old in good health. Some clones in this sample may be carry-over from other donors' samples. This sequence joins TRBV27 and TRBJ2-5; no clear D gene. The closer fit of TRBJ2-7 to the DNA end suggests the J call may be wrong. CDR3 DNA sequence: TGTGCCAGCAATGGCCCAACAACCTACGAGCAGTACTTC. Translation: CASNGPTTYEQYF.